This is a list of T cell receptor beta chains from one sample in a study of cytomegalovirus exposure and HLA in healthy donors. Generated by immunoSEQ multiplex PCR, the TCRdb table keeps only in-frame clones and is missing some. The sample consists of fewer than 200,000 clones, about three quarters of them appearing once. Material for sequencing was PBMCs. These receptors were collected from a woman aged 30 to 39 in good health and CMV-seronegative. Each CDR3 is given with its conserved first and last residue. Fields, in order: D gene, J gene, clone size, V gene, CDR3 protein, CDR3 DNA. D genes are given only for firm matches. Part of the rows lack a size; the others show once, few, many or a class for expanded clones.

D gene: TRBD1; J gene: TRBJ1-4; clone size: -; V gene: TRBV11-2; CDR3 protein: CASSYLAGTGDEKLFF; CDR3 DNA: TGTGCCAGCAGCTATCTCGCCGGGACAGGGGATGAAAAACTGTTTTTT
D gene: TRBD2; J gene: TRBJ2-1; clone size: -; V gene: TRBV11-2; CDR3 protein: CASSPTAGGPHEQFF; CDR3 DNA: TGTGCCAGCAGCCCCACTGCGGGGGGGCCCCATGAGCAGTTCTTC
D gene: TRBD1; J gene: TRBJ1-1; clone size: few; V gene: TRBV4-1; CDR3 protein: CASSQSQGADTEAFF; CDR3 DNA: TGCGCCAGCAGCCAATCACAGGGGGCGGACACTGAAGCTTTCTTT
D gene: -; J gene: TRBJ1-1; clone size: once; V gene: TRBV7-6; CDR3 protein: CASSLSSTVGNTEAFF; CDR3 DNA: TGTGCCAGCAGCTTATCCTCAACAGTGGGGAACACTGAAGCTTTCTTT
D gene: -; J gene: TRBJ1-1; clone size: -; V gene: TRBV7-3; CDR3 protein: CASRLGQNTEAFF; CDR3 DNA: TGTGCCAGCCGATTGGGACAGAACACTGAAGCTTTCTTT
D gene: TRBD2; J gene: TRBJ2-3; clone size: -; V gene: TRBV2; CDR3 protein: CASRMTSGAADTQYF; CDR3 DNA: TGTGCCAGCAGGATGACTAGCGGGGCCGCGGATACGCAGTATTTT
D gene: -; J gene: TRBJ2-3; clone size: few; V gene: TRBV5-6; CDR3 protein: CASSLTAGARTDTQYF; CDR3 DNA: TGTGCCAGCAGCTTGACTGCGGGGGCTCGGACAGATACGCAGTATTTT
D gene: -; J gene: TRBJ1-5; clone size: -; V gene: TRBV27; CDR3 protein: CASSPQYSNQPQHF; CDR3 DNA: TGTGCCAGCAGTCCACAATATAGCAATCAGCCCCAGCATTTT
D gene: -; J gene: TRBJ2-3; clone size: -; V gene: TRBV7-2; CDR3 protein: CASSWRADTQYF; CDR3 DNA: TGTGCCAGCAGCTGGAGAGCAGATACGCAGTATTTT
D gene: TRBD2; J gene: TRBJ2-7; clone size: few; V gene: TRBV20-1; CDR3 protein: CSAKRLAEQYF; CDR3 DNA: TGCAGTGCTAAACGACTAGCCGAGCAGTACTTC
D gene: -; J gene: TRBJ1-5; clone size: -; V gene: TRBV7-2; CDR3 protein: CASRATGDSNQPQHF; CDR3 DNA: TGTGCCAGCCGAGCAACAGGAGATAGCAATCAGCCCCAGCATTTT
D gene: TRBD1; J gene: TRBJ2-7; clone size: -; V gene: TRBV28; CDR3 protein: CASSSGQAHEQYF; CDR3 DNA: TGTGCCAGCAGTTCGGGACAGGCCCACGAGCAGTACTTC
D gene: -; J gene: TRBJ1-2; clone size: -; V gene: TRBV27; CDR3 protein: CASSPVTSHGYTF; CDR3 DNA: TGTGCCAGCAGTCCAGTAACCTCCCATGGCTACACCTTC
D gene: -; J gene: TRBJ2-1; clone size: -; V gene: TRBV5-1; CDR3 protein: CASSPGTFDNEQFF; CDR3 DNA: TGCGCCAGCAGCCCCGGGACTTTCGACAATGAGCAGTTCTTC
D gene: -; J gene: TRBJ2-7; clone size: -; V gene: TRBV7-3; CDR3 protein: CASSPGHSYEQYF; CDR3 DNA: TGTGCCAGCAGCCCCGGACACTCCTACGAGCAGTACTTC
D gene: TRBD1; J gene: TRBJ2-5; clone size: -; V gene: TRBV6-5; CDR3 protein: CASSSGQGAKSETQYF; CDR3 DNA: TGTGCCAGCAGTTCAGGACAGGGGGCGAAGTCGGAGACCCAGTACTTC
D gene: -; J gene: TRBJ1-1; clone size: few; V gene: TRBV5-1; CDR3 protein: CASSLAAARAEAFF; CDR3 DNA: TGCGCCAGCAGCTTGGCCGCAGCCAGGGCTGAAGCTTTCTTT
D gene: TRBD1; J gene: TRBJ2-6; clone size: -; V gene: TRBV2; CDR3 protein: CASRGGRASGANVLTF; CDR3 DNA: TGTGCCAGCAGAGGGGGCAGGGCCTCTGGGGCCAACGTCCTGACTTTC
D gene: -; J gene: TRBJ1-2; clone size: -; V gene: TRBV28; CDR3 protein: CASSLTSDRSGYTF; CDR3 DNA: TGTGCCAGCAGTTTGACCAGCGACCGGTCGGGCTACACCTTC
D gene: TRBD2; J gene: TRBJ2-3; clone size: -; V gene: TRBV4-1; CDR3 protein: CASSQTSGTDTQYF; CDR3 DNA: TGCGCCAGCAGCCAGACTAGCGGGACAGATACGCAGTATTTT
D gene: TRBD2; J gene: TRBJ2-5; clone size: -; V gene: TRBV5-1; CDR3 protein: CASSWDTGGETQYF; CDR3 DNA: TGCGCCAGCAGCTGGGATACGGGAGGGGAGACCCAGTACTTC
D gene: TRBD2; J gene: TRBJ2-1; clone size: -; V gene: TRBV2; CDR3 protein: CASSEVGLGSGNEQFF; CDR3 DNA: TGTGCCAGCAGTGAAGTAGGACTAGGGTCTGGCAATGAGCAGTTCTTC
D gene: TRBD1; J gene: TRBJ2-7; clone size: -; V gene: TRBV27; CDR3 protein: CASSPRRQGEQYF; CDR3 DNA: TGTGCCAGCAGTCCGAGGAGACAGGGCGAGCAGTACTTC
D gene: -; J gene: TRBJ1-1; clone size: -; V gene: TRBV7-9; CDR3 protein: CASSAGQWNTEAFF; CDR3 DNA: TGTGCCAGCAGCGCCGGACAATGGAACACTGAAGCTTTCTTT
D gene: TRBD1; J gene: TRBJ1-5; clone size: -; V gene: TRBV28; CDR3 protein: CASSLSGGYQPQHF; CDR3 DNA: TGTGCCAGCAGTTTATCAGGGGGCTATCAGCCCCAGCATTTT
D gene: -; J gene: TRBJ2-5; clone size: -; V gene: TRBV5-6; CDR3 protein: CASSLVRGRETQYF; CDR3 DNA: TGTGCCAGCAGCTTGGTCAGGGGCAGGGAGACCCAGTACTTC
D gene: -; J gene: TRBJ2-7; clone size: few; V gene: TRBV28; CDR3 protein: CAHEGSGSYEQYF; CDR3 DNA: TGTGCTCACGAAGGTAGCGGCTCCTACGAGCAGTACTTC